This TCR beta chain was sequenced for a study of blood T cells in healthy people across ages. The study, taken as a whole, reports: The donors' CMV status was not determined, possibly confounding changes in expanded clonotypes. One million T cells yielded diversity estimates that were considered underestimates.

The second PCR ran about 6 to 12 cycles with a sample-barcoded 5' primer and J-beta primers. TCRdb fed the 5' RACE reads into MiXCR, producing one record per CDR3 protein. The sample consists of 1,500,000 or so distinct CDR3 sequences, approximately 43% of them appearing once. This clonotype was seen a handful of times. Its antigen is not identified. The CDR3 totals 13 residues. Germline V gene sequence: CDR1 SEHNR, CDR2 FQNEAQ (reference sequence). Sample: blood. V gene TRBV7-9 combines with J gene TRBJ2-2; 7 nucleotides line up with TRBD2. The clonotype comes from a woman aged 18 to 35 in good health. CDR3 loop: CSSGGPNTGELFF. The CDR3 coding sequence is TGTTCCTCGGGGGGACCTAACACCGGGGAGCTGTTTTTT. The variable domain in full, completed from reference TRBV7-9 and TRBJ2-2, reads DTGVSQNPRHKITKRGQNVTFRCDPISEHNRLYWYRQTLGQGPEFLTYFQNEAQLEKSRLLSDRFSAERPKGSFSTLEIQRTEQGDSAMYLCSSGGPNTGELFFGEGSRLTVL.